The present T cell receptor (beta chain) was sequenced within a study of blood T cell repertoires in COVID-19. Overall study context: T cells, B-cell-depleted T cells, or PBMCs provided the cDNA or gDNA that served as material.

Germline-derived CDR1 and CDR2 are GTSNPN and SVGIG (reference sequence). The V end was cut by 1 base, the J end by 10 bases, with 19 bases between. CDR3 size: 14 residues. This clone was recorded once. Repertoires were generated with immunoSEQ multiplex PCR, while TCRdb's copy carries only in-frame clones and drops some. The sample yields around 270,000 clones, about 83% seen once. The clonotype originates from a woman between 35 and 50 years old who had recovered from COVID-19. The chain uses TRBV30 and TRBJ1-1; D perhaps matches TRBD1 (5 bases). Sequencing was performed on peripheral blood. CDR3 sequence reads: CAWSGGGGLSGAFF. Written as DNA, the CDR3 is TGTGCCTGGAGTGGCGGGGGGGGTCTTTCCGGAGCTTTCTTT.